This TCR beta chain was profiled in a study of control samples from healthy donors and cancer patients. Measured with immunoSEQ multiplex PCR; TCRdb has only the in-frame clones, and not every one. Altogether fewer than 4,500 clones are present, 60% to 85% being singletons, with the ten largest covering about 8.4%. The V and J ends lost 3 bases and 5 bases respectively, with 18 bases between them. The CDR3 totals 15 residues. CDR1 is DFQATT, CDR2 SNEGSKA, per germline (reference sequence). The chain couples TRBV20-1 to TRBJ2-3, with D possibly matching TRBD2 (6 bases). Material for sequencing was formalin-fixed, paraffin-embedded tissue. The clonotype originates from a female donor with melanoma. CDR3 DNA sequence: TGCAGTGCTAGTGGGTGGGCTAGCGAAGAAGATACGCAGTATTTT. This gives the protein CSASGWASEEDTQYF.